A selection of T cell receptor beta chains follows, all from one sample in a study of blood T cell repertoires in COVID-19. TCRdb's copy holds only in-frame clones and misses some; the assay was immunoSEQ multiplex PCR. The data hold 220,000 or so clones, with around 87% observed a single time. The material sequenced was PBMCs or T cells enriched from blood (not recorded which). The receptor set was obtained from a man aged 25-45 years who had been exposed to COVID-19. CDR3s include the opening cysteine and the closing phenylalanine or tryptophan. D genes are given only for firm matches. Only some rows state a clone size, as once, few, many or a class for expanded clones.

cdr3_length j_call clone_size v_call d_call cdr3_nt cdr3_aa
15 TRBJ2-3 . TRBV7-2 . TGTGCCAGCGCCTATAACGGCGGGGGCACAGATACGCAGTATTTT CASAYNGGGTDTQYF
14 TRBJ2-7 . TRBV5-1 . TGCGCCAGCAGCTTGAACTCGTCCCCCTACGAGCAGTACTTC CASSLNSSPYEQYF
15 TRBJ2-3 . TRBV29-1 . TGCAGCGGGGAGGGGCGGCAGGGGTACACAGATACGCAGTATTTT CSGEGRQGYTDTQYF
17 TRBJ1-5 . TRBV4-1 . TGCGCCAGCAGCCAGCCCGGGGGGGGCAAGAGCAATCAGCCCCAGCATTTT CASSQPGGGKSNQPQHF
16 TRBJ2-1 . TRBV2 TRBD2 TGTGCCAGCAGTGGAGAGCGGGGGGGTCACCTGAATGAGCAGTTCTTC CASSGERGGHLNEQFF
13 TRBJ1-4 . TRBV6-5 . TGTGCCACCAGCCAAGGGGGAAATGAAAAACTGTTTTTT CATSQGGNEKLFF
16 TRBJ2-3 . TRBV5-4 TRBD2 TGTGCCAGCAGCTTGGTGCTAGCGGGGGACACAGATACGCAGTATTTT CASSLVLAGDTDTQYF
15 TRBJ1-3 once TRBV6-1 . TGTGCCAGCAGTGACAGGGACAACTCTGGAAACACCATATATTTT CASSDRDNSGNTIYF
14 TRBJ2-2 . TRBV6-4 TRBD1 TGTGCCAGCAGCGGACAGGGACACACCGGGGAGCTGTTTTTT CASSGQGHTGELFF
15 TRBJ2-1 . TRBV3-1/TRBV3-2 TRBD2 TGTGCCAGCAGCCGACTAGCCTTCTCCTACAATGAGCAGTTCTTC CASSRLAFSYNEQFF
14 TRBJ1-2 . TRBV27 . TGTGCCAGCAAGTGGGGCACGGCAAACTATGGCTACACCTTC CASKWGTANYGYTF
13 TRBJ2-3 . TRBV6-2/TRBV6-3 . TGTGCCAGCAGTTACTCGTTCGTAGTTACGCAGTATTTT CASSYSFVVTQYF
15 TRBJ1-6 . TRBV6-2/TRBV6-3 . TGTGCCAGCAGTTACTCCAGGGTTTGGGATTCACCCCTCCACTTT CASSYSRVWDSPLHF
16 TRBJ1-5 once TRBV7-9 TRBD1 TGTGCCAGCAGCCGGCTGGGACAGGGACATCATCAGCCCCAGCATTTT CASSRLGQGHHQPQHF
15 TRBJ2-7 . TRBV5-1 TRBD1 TGCGCCAGCAGCGACCTCCGGGACAGTTCCCCCGAGCAGTACTTC CASSDLRDSSPEQYF
16 TRBJ2-1 . TRBV12-5 . TGTGCTAGTGGTTTGGTACTGGGCAGCTCCTACAATGAGCAGTTCTTC CASGLVLGSSYNEQFF
15 TRBJ2-5 . TRBV9 TRBD2 TGTGCCAGCACACTCAGCGGGGAATGGGGAGAGACCCAGTACTTC CASTLSGEWGETQYF
16 TRBJ1-1 . TRBV7-9 TRBD1 TGTGCCAGCAGCTTCCCCCGAACAGGGGGCAACACTGAAGCTTTCTTT CASSFPRTGGNTEAFF
13 TRBJ1-1 . TRBV4-3 . TGCGCCAGCAGCGAAGACAGGCCTGCTGAAGCTTTCTTT CASSEDRPAEAFF
16 TRBJ2-7 . TRBV3-1/TRBV3-2 TRBD1 TGTGCCAGCAGCCAAGCCCTTACCGGGACAGGATTTGAGCAGTACTTC CASSQALTGTGFEQYF